The entry below describes one T cell receptor (beta chain). The antigen is unknown. The data derive from a study of cytomegalovirus exposure and HLA in healthy donors. Though probably carrying unrecorded immune exposures, donors were nominally healthy at sampling. The PCR ran on 60 Vbeta and 13 Jbeta primers. Produced via immunoSEQ multiplex PCR; TCRdb's table is partial and in-frame only. Among more than 70,000 clones listed, over 60% were seen once. The CDR3 has 15 residues. The V gene's germline CDR1 is MNHEY and CDR2 SMNVEV (reference sequence). The V and J ends lost 3 bases and 3 bases respectively, with 15 bases between them. Study-wide results and limits: In vitro work confirmed that a few CMV-associated chains recognize CMV antigens. Presence/absence analyses assumed roughly uniform sequencing depth across donors. Analysis performed later showed TCR beta chains linked to HLA being more clonally expanded than equally common others.

The chain recombines TRBV27 with TRBJ2-7; a possible D gene is TRBD1 (5 bases). Sequenced material: PBMCs. The sequence was obtained from a man between 35 and 55 years old in good health and CMV-seronegative. CDR3: CASSFGGARVYEQYF. DNA for the CDR3: TGTGCCAGCAGTTTTGGTGGTGCCAGGGTCTACGAGCAGTACTTC.